Presented here are 30 T cell receptor beta chains from one specimen sequenced in a study of CD8+ T cells in alopecia areata (dated by TCRdb to the late 2010s). Sample time point, as interpreted from the label and publication: less than five weeks on oral tofacitinib. This sample's treatment or condition label indicates: oral pan-JAK inhibitor, 5-10 mg twice daily. The library was prepared using the immunoSEQ multiplex PCR assay. RNA was extracted from all samples and reverse transcribed into cDNA, which served as template for TCR sequencing. TCRdb retrieved this table from immuneACCESS and kept in-frame rearrangements only. Not all clones are present; in checked studies, unresolved V genes account for under half, and no reason is known for the remainder. The sample data list some 120,000 clones, and around 60% of these were observed just once. The top ten hold around 6% of the sample. The input for sequencing was CD4+ T cells sorted from blood, taken at week 4, from a patient treated with tofacitinib. The receptors here all came from a human donor with alopecia areata.

CDR3: CASSTLGGTYEQYF. CDR3 bases: TGTGCCAGCAGCACCTTGGGGGGTACCTACGAGCAGTACTTC. J is TRBJ2-7 and V is TRBV7-2; perhaps TRBD2 as D (6 bases). CDR3 size: 14 residues. V was cut by 5 bases and J by 2 bases, with 13 bases left in between. CDR1 and CDR2 (germline): SGHTA, FQGNSA.

This clone was found once. Written as DNA, the CDR3 is TGTGCCAGCAGCTTGGACGGACAGGCGGACTATGGCTACACCTTC. Protein sequence: CASSLDGQADYGYTF. The chain uses TRBV7-9 and TRBJ1-2; 7 bases line up with TRBD1. The CDR3 consists of 15 residues. The V segment lost 3 bases and the J segment 3 bases; nucleotides outside the gene matches: 7. The germline V gene encodes CDR1 SEHNR and CDR2 FQNEAQ (reference sequence).

The chain links TRBV13 to TRBJ2-3, with 10 bases matching TRBD2. With 5 bases clipped from V and 2 bases from J, the junction kept 13 bases outside the gene matches. The germline CDR1 and CDR2 sequences are PRHDT and FYEKMQ (reference sequence). This CDR3 has 18 amino acids. The CDR3 DNA sequence: TGTGCCAGCAGCCCCCGCCCTAGCGGGAGAGGGGCCACAGATACGCAGTATTTT. It is translated as CASSPRPSGRGATDTQYF.

The rearrangement links TRBV27 to TRBJ2-2; a possible D gene is TRBD1 (6 bases). This CDR3 is built from 14 residues. Germline V gives CDR1 MNHEY, CDR2 SMNVEV (reference sequence). Trimming stripped 4 bases from V and 4 bases from J, with 10 bases between. The CDR3 bases are TGTGCCAGCAGTTATCAGGGGCTCACCGGGGAGCTGTTTTTT. It yields the protein CASSYQGLTGELFF.

The chain has TRBV9 and TRBJ2-1; TRBD1 is a possible D gene (5 bases). The CDR3 runs to 16 residues. The germline V and J ends were trimmed by 0 bases and 4 bases, with 14 bases remaining between them. Germline V gene data show CDR1 as SGDLS and CDR2 as YYNGEE. In DNA form, the CDR3 reads TGTGCCAGCAGCGTAGGTTCTTGGCGACAGTACAATGAGCAGTTCTTC. Translated, it gives CASSVGSWRQYNEQFF.

CDR3 in DNA: TGCACCAGCATGACTACCAAAGCGTACAATGAGCAGTTCTTC. Translation gives CTSMTTKAYNEQFF. V and J are TRBV1 and TRBJ2-1; TRBD2 reflects the table's D call only, with no check against the DNA. TRBV1 is described as a pseudogene. The length of the CDR3 is 14 residues.

The CDR3 DNA follows: TGCGCCAGCAGCCAAGATTACGAAAAACTGTTTTTT. This translates into CASSQDYEKLFF. This chain joins TRBV4-1 and TRBJ1-4; D unresolved. The CDR3 totals 12 residues. Germline V gene sequence: CDR1 MGHRA, CDR2 YSYEKL. With 0 bases removed from V and 8 bases from J, the gap between germline ends came to 4 bases.

This clone was seen only a few times. V gene TRBV30 combines with J gene TRBJ2-3; 8 nucleotides align to TRBD2. J gave up 5 bases and V 0 bases, and 4 bases lay outside the gene matches. Per the germline V gene, CDR1 is GTSNPN and CDR2 is SVGIG (reference sequence). The CDR3 extends over 14 amino acids. As DNA, the CDR3 is TGTGCCTGGAGTGTACTGGCGGGAGGAGATACGCAGTATTTT. Protein product: CAWSVLAGGDTQYF.

This chain uses TRBV25-1 with TRBJ2-1; TRBD1 might be the D (6 bases). Trimming shortened V by 8 bases and J by 5 bases, and 7 bases separated the two germline ends. Per germline, CDR1 MGHDK and CDR2 SYGVNS. There are 11 residues in the CDR3. The CDR3 protein is CASRDNNEQFF. The CDR3 DNA sequence: TGTGCCAGCCGGGACAACAATGAGCAGTTCTTC.

V usage is TRBV7-2 and J usage is TRBJ2-2, with D perhaps being TRBD1 or TRBD2 (5 bases each). Germline V CDR1 and CDR2: SGHTA, FQGNSA. V gave up 3 bases and J gave up 3 bases, with 8 bases separating them. This CDR3 is built from 14 residues. The chain's CDR3 is CASSLGRDTGELFF. CDR3 sequence (DNA): TGTGCCAGCAGCTTGGGGCGGGACACCGGGGAGCTGTTTTTT.

This chain links TRBV4-1 with TRBJ1-2; 7 nucleotides match TRBD1. V gave up 3 bases and J gave up 3 bases; unmatched junction bases: 4. The CDR3 is made up of 14 amino acids. Germline V gene lookup returns CDR1 MGHRA and CDR2 YSYEKL. CDR3 in amino acids: CASSHPGQDYGYTF. CDR3 in DNA: TGCGCCAGCAGCCACCCCGGACAGGACTATGGCTACACCTTC.

The J gene is TRBJ2-5, the V gene TRBV4-2, with TRBD2 matching 12 bases. The trim removed 1 base at V and 2 bases at J, leaving 5 bases unmatched. The germline CDR1 and CDR2 sequences are LGHNA and YNFKEQ. CDR3 length: 17 residues. DNA of the CDR3: TGTGCCAGCAGCCAAGGAACTAGCGGGGGGATGCAAGAGACCCAGTACTTC. Translated, it gives CASSQGTSGGMQETQYF.

The chain carries TRBV5-4 and TRBJ2-1; D possibly uses TRBD1 or TRBD2 (5 bases each). The germline V gene has CDR1 SGHNT and CDR2 YYREEE (reference sequence). Between the trimmed V and J ends, which lost 4 bases and 1 base, there was a span of 12 bases. The CDR3 spans 15 residues. This CDR3 reads CASSPGGGSYNEQFF. The CDR3 region has the DNA TGTGCCAGCAGCCCCGGTGGGGGATCCTACAATGAGCAGTTCTTC.

In DNA form, the CDR3 reads TGTGCCAGCAGACCAACAGCGAACACTGAAGCTTTCTTT. Encoded protein: CASRPTANTEAFF. The V gene is TRBV6-5, the J gene TRBJ1-1, with D unresolved. V shed 6 bases and J shed 1 base, with 9 bases lying between them. CDR1 MNHEY and CDR2 SVGAGI come from the germline V gene. The CDR3 is 13 amino acids.

The chain couples TRBV30 to TRBJ1-2, with 7 positions matching TRBD1. V was clipped by 3 bases and J by 10 bases; unmatched bases: 14. This CDR3 is built from 14 residues. The germline V gene encodes CDR1 GTSNPN and CDR2 SVGIG (reference sequence). The CDR3 nucleotides are TGTGCCTGGAGGGCCTCGGGACAGAGTCTTGACTACACCTTC. This codes for CAWRASGQSLDYTF.

The gene calls are TRBV6-5 and TRBJ1-1; 10 nucleotides match TRBD1. The CDR3 runs to 15 residues. Germline V gene sequence: CDR1 MNHEY, CDR2 SVGAGI. J gave up 4 bases and V 6 bases, and 8 bases lay outside the gene matches. The CDR3, as DNA: TGTGCCAGCAGCCTCGGACAGGGGGATAGCACTGAAGCTTTCTTT. Encoded protein: CASSLGQGDSTEAFF.

The CDR3 loop reads CSVAKGVAETQYF. The CDR3 region has the DNA TGCAGCGTTGCTAAGGGAGTAGCAGAGACCCAGTACTTC. The chain carries TRBV29-1 and TRBJ2-5; a weak D match, TRBD2 (5 bases). The germline V gene has CDR1 SQVTM and CDR2 ANQGSEA. CDR3 length: 13 residues. Trimming stripped 4 bases from V and 4 bases from J, with 13 bases between.

This rearrangement joins TRBV29-1 to TRBJ1-1; no clear D. Germline-derived CDR1 and CDR2 are SQVTM and ANQGSEA. This CDR3 contains 11 residues. Trimming removed 4 bases at V and 4 bases at J, with 7 bases between. The CDR3 reads CSVGVITEAFF. CDR3 coding DNA: TGCAGCGTTGGGGTAATCACTGAAGCTTTCTTT.

The chain carries TRBV11-2 and TRBJ2-1; D is unresolved. Germline values: CDR1 SGHAT, CDR2 FQNNGV. Trimming pared 2 bases from V and 2 bases from J, leaving 7 bases between. This CDR3 has 14 amino acids. The CDR3 here is CASSLYEAYNEQFF. As DNA, the CDR3 is TGTGCCAGCAGCTTATATGAAGCCTACAATGAGCAGTTCTTC.

The genes are TRBV7-9 and TRBJ2-1, with TRBD2 matching 12 bases. J gave up 0 bases and V 5 bases, and 8 bases lay outside the gene matches. Germline V lookup: CDR1 SEHNR, CDR2 FQNEAQ (reference sequence). This CDR3 is 18 amino acids long. The CDR3 DNA sequence: TGTGCCAGCAGCCGCCTAGCGGGGGGGGTGAGCTCCTACAATGAGCAGTTCTTC. Translation gives CASSRLAGGVSSYNEQFF.

The CDR3 DNA sequence: TGTGCCAGCAGTTACCAGGCAGGGGGCTACGAGCAGTACTTC. It yields the protein CASSYQAGGYEQYF. The chain couples TRBV6-6 to TRBJ2-7; TRBD1 matches at 7 bases. Germline values: CDR1 MNHNY, CDR2 SVGAGI (reference sequence). V shed 2 bases and J 3 bases; nucleotides not matched to a gene: 4. CDR3 length: 14 residues.

V is TRBV4-2 and J is TRBJ2-3; no clear D gene. Trimming took 4 bases from V and 4 from J, leaving 6 bases between them. The CDR3 contains 12 residues. CDR1 is LGHNA and CDR2 is YNFKEQ in the germline V gene. The CDR3 region has the DNA TGTGCCAGCAGCCCACGATCAGATACGCAGTATTTT. Its translation is CASSPRSDTQYF.

The gene calls are TRBV29-1 and TRBJ2-3, with 12 nucleotides matching TRBD2. Germline V gene sequence: CDR1 SQVTM, CDR2 ANQGSEA. The CDR3 length is 14 residues. Germline trimming cut 6 bases from V and 1 base from J; bases unmatched to any gene: 2. CDR3 sequence: CSVGTSGRTDTQYF. CDR3 DNA sequence: TGCAGCGTAGGGACTAGCGGGCGCACAGATACGCAGTATTTT.

The CDR3 spells CASSHTLDRGGNQPQHF. In DNA form, the CDR3 reads TGCGCCAGCAGCCATACGCTTGATAGGGGCGGCAATCAGCCCCAGCATTTT. The V gene is TRBV4-1, the J gene TRBJ1-5, with a possible D match to TRBD1 (5 bases). The germline V gene has CDR1 MGHRA and CDR2 YSYEKL. This CDR3 has 17 residues. V shed 3 bases and J shed 2 bases, with 17 bases lying between them.

The chain joins TRBV30 to TRBJ1-3; D ambiguous. The CDR3 length is 11 residues. The germline V gene encodes CDR1 GTSNPN and CDR2 SVGIG (reference sequence). V lost 7 bases and J 1 base, leaving 5 bases between the germline ends. CDR3 bases: TGTGCCTCCACATCTGGAAACACCATATATTTT. Amino acid sequence: CASTSGNTIYF.

This clone has just a few counts. CDR3 in amino acids: CATSRDRDSTDTQYF. The CDR3 DNA sequence: TGTGCCACCAGCAGAGATCGGGACAGCACAGATACGCAGTATTTT. The chain joins TRBV15 to TRBJ2-3, with D perhaps matching TRBD1 or TRBD2 (5 bases each). The CDR3 covers 15 residues. Per germline, CDR1 LNHNV and CDR2 YYDKDF (reference sequence). The germline V and J ends were trimmed by 0 bases and 0 bases, with 7 bases remaining between them.

The genes are TRBV6-1 and TRBJ1-5, with 10 bases matching TRBD1. CDR1 and CDR2 (germline): MNHNS, SASEGT. The trim removed 6 bases at V and 3 bases at J, leaving 5 bases unmatched. The CDR3 loop spans 15 amino acids. The CDR3 loop is CASSPGQGPNQPQHF. CDR3 coding DNA: TGTGCCAGCAGCCCGGGACAGGGGCCCAATCAGCCCCAGCATTTT.

V and J are TRBV29-1 and TRBJ1-2; D is perhaps TRBD1 (5 bases). This CDR3 spans 13 amino acids. Trimming took 6 bases from V and 6 from J, leaving 17 bases between them. CDR1 and CDR2 from the germline V gene are SQVTM and ANQGSEA. CDR3 region: CSVAQGGRDGYTF. The DNA for the CDR3 is TGCAGCGTGGCTCAGGGTGGGAGAGATGGCTACACCTTC.

This chain joins TRBV7-2 and TRBJ2-3; the match to TRBD1 covers 7 bases. From germline, CDR1 is SGHTA and CDR2 FQGNSA. The trim removed 0 bases at V and 1 base at J, leaving 1 base unmatched. This CDR3 is built from 15 residues. For the CDR3, the DNA is TGTGCCAGCAGCTTAGCGACAGGGCGCACAGATACGCAGTATTTT. Translation gives CASSLATGRTDTQYF.

The chain is built from TRBV4-1 and TRBJ2-4; 7 nucleotides match TRBD2. The V gene's germline CDR1 is MGHRA and CDR2 YSYEKL. V was clipped by 3 bases and J by 0 bases; unmatched bases: 5. The CDR3 extends over 16 amino acids. CDR3 sequence (DNA): TGCGCCAGCAGCCACCGGGGGGAACTAGCCAAAAACATTCAGTACTTC. Amino acid sequence: CASSHRGELAKNIQYF.